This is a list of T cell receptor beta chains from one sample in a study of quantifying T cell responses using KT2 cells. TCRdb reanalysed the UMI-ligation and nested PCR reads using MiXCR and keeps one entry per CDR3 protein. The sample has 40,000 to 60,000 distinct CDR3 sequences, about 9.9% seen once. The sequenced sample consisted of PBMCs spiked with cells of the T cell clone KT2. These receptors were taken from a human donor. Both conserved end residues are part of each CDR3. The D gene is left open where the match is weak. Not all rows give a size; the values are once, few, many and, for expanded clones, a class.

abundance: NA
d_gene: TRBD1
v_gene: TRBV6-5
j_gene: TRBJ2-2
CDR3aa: CASSRDRDGYTGELFF
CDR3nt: TGTGCCAGCAGTCGGGACAGGGACGGATACACCGGGGAGCTGTTTTTT

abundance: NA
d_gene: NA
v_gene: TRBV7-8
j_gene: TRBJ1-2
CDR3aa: CASSIFRDNYGYTF
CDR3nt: TGTGCCAGCAGCATATTTCGGGACAACTATGGCTACACCTTC

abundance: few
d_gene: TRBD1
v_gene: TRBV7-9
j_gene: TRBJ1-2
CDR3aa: CASSTWDRGTSEGYTF
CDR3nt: TGTGCCAGCAGCACCTGGGACAGGGGGACGTCGGAAGGCTACACCTTC

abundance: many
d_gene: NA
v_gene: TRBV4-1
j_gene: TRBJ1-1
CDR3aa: CASSQDSSPYTEAFF
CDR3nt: TGCGCCAGCAGCCAAGATAGCTCACCGTACACTGAAGCTTTCTTT

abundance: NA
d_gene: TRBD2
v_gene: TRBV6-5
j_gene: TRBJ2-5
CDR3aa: CASSYQGGRARETQYF
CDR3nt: TGTGCCAGCAGTTACCAAGGCGGGAGGGCACGAGAGACCCAGTACTTC

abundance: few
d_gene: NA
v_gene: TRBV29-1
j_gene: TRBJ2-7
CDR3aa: CSVGKGESYEQYF
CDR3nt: TGCAGCGTTGGGAAGGGTGAAAGCTACGAGCAGTACTTC

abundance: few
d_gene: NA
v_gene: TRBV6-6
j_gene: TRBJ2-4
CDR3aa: CASSPRRMGKNIQYF
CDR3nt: TGTGCCAGCAGTCCCCGGAGGATGGGCAAAAACATTCAGTACTTC

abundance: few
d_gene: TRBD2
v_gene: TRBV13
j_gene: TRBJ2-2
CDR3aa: CASSPRLAANTGELFF
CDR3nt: TGTGCCAGCAGCCCTCGACTAGCAGCGAACACCGGGGAGCTGTTTTTT

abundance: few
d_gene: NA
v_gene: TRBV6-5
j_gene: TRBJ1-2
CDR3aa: CASSRDGNYGYTF
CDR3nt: TGTGCCAGCAGTCGGGACGGAAACTATGGCTACACCTTC

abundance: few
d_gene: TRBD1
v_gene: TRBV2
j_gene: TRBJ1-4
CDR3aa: CASSDADRGREKLFF
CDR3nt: TGTGCCAGCAGTGATGCGGACAGGGGAAGAGAAAAACTGTTTTTT

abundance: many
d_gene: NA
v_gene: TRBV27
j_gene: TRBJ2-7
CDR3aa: CASSLVSRGYEQYF
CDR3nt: TGTGCCAGCAGTTTAGTCAGCAGGGGCTACGAGCAGTACTTC

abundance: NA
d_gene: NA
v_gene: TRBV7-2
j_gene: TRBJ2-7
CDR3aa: CASSPTGWYEQYF
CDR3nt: TGTGCCAGCAGCCCTACCGGGTGGTACGAGCAGTACTTC

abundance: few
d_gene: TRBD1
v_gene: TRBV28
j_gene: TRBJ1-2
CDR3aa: CASSYISGTGLEGYTF
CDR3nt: TGTGCCAGCAGTTACATCTCCGGGACAGGGTTGGAAGGCTACACCTTC

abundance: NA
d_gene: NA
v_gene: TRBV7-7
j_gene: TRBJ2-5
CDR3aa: CASSRSGVGETQYF
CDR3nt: TGTGCTAGCAGCCGTTCAGGGGTGGGGGAGACCCAGTACTTC

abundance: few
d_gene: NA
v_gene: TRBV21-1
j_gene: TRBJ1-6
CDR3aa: CASSSRQENDRGYNSPLHF
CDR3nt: TGTGCCAGCAGCAGTCGACAGGAGAACGACAGGGGCTATAATTCACCCCTCCACTTT